The 10 T cell receptor beta chains in this list originate from one sample, sequenced in a study of cytomegalovirus exposure and HLA in healthy donors. This PCR relied on a set of 60 Vbeta primers and 13 Jbeta primers. Profiling relied on immunoSEQ multiplex PCR, and the TCRdb table lists in-frame clones only, not all of them. The profile shows about 110,000 clones, around 77% of them singletons. The sequenced sample consisted of PBMCs. The origin of the receptors is a woman aged 25 to 39 in good health and CMV-seropositive.

The chain links TRBV11-3 to TRBJ1-1; D is ambiguous. Between the trimmed V and J ends, which lost 3 bases and 3 bases, there was a span of 8 bases. CDR1 SGHNT and CDR2 YENEEA come from the germline V gene. This CDR3 spans 13 amino acids. The CDR3: CASSFSQDTEAFF. DNA of the CDR3: TGTGCCAGCAGCTTTAGTCAGGACACTGAAGCTTTCTTT. Using reference TRBV11-3 and TRBJ1-1 for the parts outside the CDR3, the full variable domain is EAGVVQSPRYKIIEKKQPVAFWCNPISGHNTLYWYLQNLGQGPELLIRYENEEAVDDSQLPKDRFSAERLKGVDSTLKIQPAELGDSAVYLCASSFSQDTEAFFGQGTRLTVV.

The V call is TRBV6-5, the J call TRBJ1-1, with 8 bases that match TRBD1. From germline, CDR1 is MNHEY and CDR2 SVGAGI. The CDR3 covers 14 residues. V dropped 6 bases and J dropped 0; count of bases not matched to a gene: 3. CDR3 coding DNA: TGTGCCAGCAGCAACAGGGGGATGAACACTGAAGCTTTCTTT. Translating gives CASSNRGMNTEAFF.

The chain is built from TRBV5-1 and TRBJ2-7, with D possibly matching TRBD1 (6 bases). CDR3 length equals 15 residues. Germline V gene data show CDR1 as SGHRS and CDR2 as YFSETQ. V lost 5 bases, J lost 2 bases, and 17 bases lay in between. This chain's CDR3 is CASRVRTELPYEQYF. The DNA for the CDR3 is TGCGCCAGCAGGGTTCGGACAGAGCTACCCTACGAGCAGTACTTC. The entire variable domain, with the rest obtained from reference TRBV5-1 and TRBJ2-7, is as follows: KAGVTQTPRYLIKTRGQQVTLSCSPISGHRSVSWYQQTPGQGLQFLFEYFSETQRNKGNFPGRFSGRQFSNSRSEMNVSTLELGDSALYLCASRVRTELPYEQYFGPGTRLTVT.

This chain uses TRBV6-1 with TRBJ1-3; 10 nucleotides align to TRBD1. This CDR3 has 14 residues. V was clipped by 7 bases and J by 3 bases; unmatched bases: 3. Germline loops: CDR1 MNHNS, CDR2 SASEGT. The CDR3 spells CASTWDRGGNTIYF. The CDR3 nucleotides read TGTGCCAGCACTTGGGACAGGGGTGGAAACACCATATATTTT.

This chain uses TRBV10-3 with TRBJ2-1; 8 bases map to TRBD2. The germline CDR1 and CDR2 sequences are ENHRY and SYGVKD. The CDR3 loop spans 12 amino acids. V was pared by 5 bases and J by 9 bases, with 3 bases of the junction left unmatched. The CDR3 sequence is CAISTREGEQFF. As DNA, the CDR3 is TGTGCCATCAGTACCCGGGAGGGTGAGCAGTTCTTC.

This chain joins TRBV29-1 and TRBJ2-2; a weak D match, TRBD1 (5 bases). CDR1 is SQVTM and CDR2 is ANQGSEA in the germline V gene. V was trimmed by 6 bases and J by 7 bases, leaving 12 bases between them. The CDR3 loop spans 12 amino acids. CDR3 region: CSVVLGDGELFF. The CDR3 nucleotides are TGCAGCGTCGTTTTAGGGGACGGGGAGCTGTTTTTT.

The chain recombines TRBV25-1 with TRBJ2-3, with 7 bases fitting TRBD2. The CDR3 has 16 residues. Germline V lookup: CDR1 MGHDK, CDR2 SYGVNS. V lost 4 bases to trimming and J lost 4 bases; unmatched junction nucleotides: 11. CDR3 DNA sequence: TGTGCCAGCAGTGGCCCCTCACGGGAGGTCCCAGATACGCAGTATTTT. Amino acid sequence: CASSGPSREVPDTQYF.

J is TRBJ1-3 and V is TRBV2; perhaps TRBD1 as D (5 bases). Germline V gives CDR1 SNHLY, CDR2 FYNNEI. Trimming pared 7 bases from V and 0 bases from J, leaving 7 bases between. The CDR3 runs to 13 residues. The CDR3 is CASNQGSGNTIYF. The CDR3 nucleotides read TGTGCCAGCAATCAGGGCTCTGGAAACACCATATATTTT. Full variable domain (missing parts from reference TRBV2 and TRBJ1-3): EPEVTQTPSHQVTQMGQEVILRCVPISNHLYFYWYRQILGQKVEFLVSFYNNEISEKSEIFDDQFSVERPDGSNFTLKIRSTKLEDSAMYFCASNQGSGNTIYFGEGSWLTVV.

The genes are TRBV19 and TRBJ2-1, with 10 bases identical to TRBD1. The CDR3 has 15 amino acids. The V gene end was trimmed by 3 bases and the J gene end by 3 bases; junction bases not matched to a gene: 2. Looked up from germline, CDR1 is LNHDA and CDR2 is SQIVND (reference sequence). CDR3 residues: CASSIRDRGYNEQFF. The CDR3 DNA reads as TGTGCCAGTAGTATCCGGGACAGGGGCTACAATGAGCAGTTCTTC.

The chain is built from TRBV2 and TRBJ1-3; TRBD1 matches at 9 bases. From germline, CDR1 is SNHLY and CDR2 FYNNEI. V dropped 5 bases and J dropped 0; count of bases not matched to a gene: 8. CDR3 length: 17 residues. The CDR3 bases are TGTGCCAGCAGTTCAGCCGGGACAGGGATCTCTGGAAACACCATATATTTT. It encodes CASSSAGTGISGNTIYF.